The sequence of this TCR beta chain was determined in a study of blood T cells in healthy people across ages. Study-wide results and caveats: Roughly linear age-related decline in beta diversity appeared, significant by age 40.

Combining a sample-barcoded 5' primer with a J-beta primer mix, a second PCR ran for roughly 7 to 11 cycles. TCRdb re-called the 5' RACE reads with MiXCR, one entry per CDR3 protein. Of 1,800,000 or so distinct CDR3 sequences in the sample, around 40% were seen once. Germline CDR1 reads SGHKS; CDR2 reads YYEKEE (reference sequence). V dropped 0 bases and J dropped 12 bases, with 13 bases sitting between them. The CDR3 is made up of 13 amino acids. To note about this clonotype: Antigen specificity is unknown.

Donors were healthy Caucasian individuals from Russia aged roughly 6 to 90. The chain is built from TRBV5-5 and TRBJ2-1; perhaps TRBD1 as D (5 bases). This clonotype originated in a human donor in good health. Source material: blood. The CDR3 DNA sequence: TGTGCCAGCAGCTTGGCCGACAGCTCAGTGCAGTTCTTC. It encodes CASSLADSSVQFF.